This T cell receptor (beta chain) appears in the sequencing data of a study of cytomegalovirus exposure and HLA in healthy donors (dated by TCRdb to about 2017). With regard to the full study: In an earlier analysis of 587 of the donors, 276 Gb of sequence data and about 110 million unique TCR beta sequences from roughly 180 million T cells were reported. An early release covering approximately 600 HLA-typed donors comprised approximately 290 gigabases of sequencing data and 85 million or so unique TCR sequences. The genetic ancestry cluster associated with self-reported Caucasian donors included roughly 84% of the approximately 430 genotyped donors. The study was designed to test whether signatures of past pathogen exposure could be identified by cataloging public T cell receptors. The study used immunosequencing to profile the T cell repertoires of hundreds of subjects and linked those repertoires to cytomegalovirus serostatus. Besides the first cohort of around 700 subjects, a separate validation cohort made up of over 100 different subjects was used. The study combined high-throughput TCR immunosequencing, statistical association of individual TCRs with disease status, and machine learning to predict cytomegalovirus infection status. To study patterns of TCR occurrence, a later analysis re-analyzed previously published TCR beta repertoires from 550 to 800 donors and added high-resolution HLA genotyping. The later analysis used no new phenotypic data to find candidate immune exposures, relying instead on TCR beta sequences and their occurrence across donors. In an earlier analysis of roughly 540 of the donors, high-throughput TCR beta sequencing was used to judge whether each TCR beta V gene segment behaved as functional or pseudogenic. Donor age, sex, ethnicity and CMV serostatus were compiled alongside the repertoire data. In a later genetic analysis, genome-wide SNP genotypes for about three fifths of the roughly 670 donors were used, and that subset was treated as a discovery cohort. Every repertoire in the discovery cohort had been generated on one and the same sequencing platform. HLA typing included class I and class II loci at four-digit resolution. The number of donors typed differed by locus, with roughly 629-640 for A, B, C, DRB1 and DQB1, 522 for DQA1, approximately 580 for DPA1, and some 440 for DPB1. Several DR-DQ haplotypes were handled as single units for association and clustering because linkage in the cohort was strong. Among some 400 genotyped donors of the cohort, an average of around 240,000 unique TCR beta nucleotide sequences were sequenced per donor, roughly 20% of them non-productive. Study-level results and caveats: An earlier analysis of several hundred of the donors showed that most TCR beta V segments appeared in productive rearrangements either about 90% or about 30% of the time, which broadly matched IMGT annotations. When HLA alleles, especially DR and DQ, strongly co-occurred, attributing TCR associations to individual alleles was difficult. Linkage disequilibrium might explain the correlated functional status among segregating V segments, but an unknown experimental factor could not be excluded. The 87-base-pair reads could not distinguish some IMGT-functional V segments, including TRBV6-2 and TRBV6-3, so those segments were excluded. Cytomegalovirus status was reported to be diagnosed by the classifier with high specificity and sensitivity in both the original and validation cohorts. According to a later genetic analysis, donors in an Asian-associated ancestry cluster had fewer N-insertions in productive TCRs than the approximately 710-donor mean. At a false discovery rate of 0.05, a later analysis linked under 20,000 TCR beta sequences to specific HLA alleles. The study gave a list of some 150 TCR beta chains associated with cytomegalovirus. Because some donors lacked HLA typing at each locus, the association tests relied only on the typed subset. Three of the identified cytomegalovirus-associated TCR beta chains were confirmed in vitro to be specific for cytomegalovirus antigens. The only immune exposure information available for the cohort was CMV serostatus. In a later analysis, the rate of TCR association differed among HLA loci, with DRB1 alleles having the most associated TCRs and HLA-C alleles having the fewest. The authors suggested that the approach could potentially be extended to other disease states and immunological phenotypes. Sequencing depth was assumed to be roughly uniform across donors in the presence/absence analyses, though that assumption may not hold. According to a later analysis, most CMV-associated TCR beta chains appeared to be HLA-restricted, and the HLA associations seemed to be driven largely by CMV exposure. Because counts were too low, 15 to 20 rarely observed V segments, including chromosome 9 orphons, were left out of the earlier analysis of a few hundred of the donors. While some public TCRs were present in many individuals, most TCR sequences turned up only very rarely across donors. An association between a missense DCLRE1C variant and V-gene and J-gene trimming of TCR beta chains was found in a later genetic analysis and replicated in an independent cohort. A further reported finding was that TCR beta sequences accurately predicted the HLA-A and HLA-B alleles for most subjects in the first cohort. The sequencing pipeline was judged likely to have produced a cluster of highly shared sequence variants as a technical artifact. A later analysis reported that several top co-occurrence clusters appeared linked to parvovirus B19, influenza, CMV and Epstein-Barr virus. In this cohort, only TCR beta chains were sequenced, and detectable features were limited by the absence of alpha or paired-chain data. In a later analysis, HLA-associated TCR beta chains showed more clonal expansion and lower generation probabilities than non-associated chains that were equally common.

This clone was observed once. No cognate antigen has been identified for it. Per-nucleotide qualities are absent, and no much larger clonotype sits a single base away. In total, 666 healthy bone marrow donors made up the cohort. At the time of sampling, every cohort member was nominally healthy, though immune exposures that went unrecorded were likely present. The donor tested CMV seropositive and was one of the 289 seropositive cohort members. A peripheral blood sample was provided by each donor, and peripheral blood mononuclear cells were used for TCR beta sequencing. The Qiagen DNeasy Blood Extraction Kit was used to extract genomic DNA from the blood cell samples. The library was built by means of the immunoSEQ multiplex PCR assay. The multiplex PCR relied on a mix of 60 forward primers for TCR Vbeta segments and 13 reverse primers for TCR Jbeta segments. The CDR3 region of rearranged TCR beta genes was amplified from genomic DNA by a multiplex PCR assay. On the Illumina HiSeq System, the amplified TCR beta libraries were sequenced as 87-base-pair reads. The paper's data handling went like this. A later analysis tallied tens of millions of unique TCR beta chains across the roughly 610 repertoires, and about 10 million of those chains were shared by two or more donors. To remove PCR and sequencing errors, raw reads were error-corrected and collapsed into unique sequences using a nearest-neighbor algorithm that merged closely related sequences. To assign V, D and J gene segments, CDR3 sequences were aligned to IMGT reference sequences. For a sequence to be retained, at least a six-nucleotide match to both a V gene segment and a J gene segment was required. Rearrangements were classified as productive when the CDR3 lacked stop codons and remained in frame with V and J, and all other rearrangements were classified as non-productive. CDR3 was defined by IMGT convention, running from the second conserved V-encoded cysteine to the conserved J-encoded phenylalanine. The earlier analysis of 587 of the donors excluded any sequence lacking an unambiguous match to a single V gene segment. An earlier analysis of almost 600 of the donors classified V segments as functional when productive rearrangements were above 56.7% and as segregating when the standard deviation between donors was above 5%. To diagnose cytomegalovirus status from the catalog of TCR beta chain sequences, a statistical classification framework was built. In a later analysis, TCR nucleotide sequences were compared against IMGT/GENE-DB human TR gene sequences so that V and J genes could be assigned. In a later analysis, CDR3 sequences and most-parsimonious VDJ recombination scenarios were assigned using the TCRdist pipeline. In a later analysis, every TCR beta chain was defined by the combination of its CDR3 amino acid sequence and its V-gene family, and reads without a unique V-gene family were dropped. In a later analysis, fewer than 650 highly shared, low-generation-probability nucleotide sequences were removed to address suspected cross-contamination and a sequencing artifact. A later analysis calculated a clonal expansion index for each public chain from normalized within-repertoire ranks of inferred template counts. In a later analysis, generation probabilities were computed using a VDJ recombination model fitted to out-of-frame rearrangements, and the results were checked against IGoR. In a later analysis, TCR-TCR, TCR-HLA and TCR-CMV co-occurrence was scored with hypergeometric tests, and a repertoire-size bias correction was applied to TCR pairs. To estimate false discovery rates, a later analysis permuted the HLA or CMV assignments 20 times. A later analysis grouped co-occurring TCRs with DBSCAN, adding TCRdist sequence similarity when clustering within HLA-allele-positive subsets. Repertoires with fewer than 30,000 or more than 120,000 public chains were left out of co-occurrence clustering, as were about 5 repertoires with anomalous nucleotide sharing. The source is immuneACCESS, and TCRdb retained only in-frame sequences with V and J called. Part of the clones is not carried over; for the studies checked, unresolved V genes explain less than half of this, and the remainder is unexplained. V and J calls and clone size are as listed in that table; D and trimming were resolved from the DNA. For this sample the table gives 80,000 to 100,000 clones, of which about 80% were detected only once. The ten largest clones capture around 3.5% of the sample.

CDR1 SGHAT and CDR2 FQNNGV are derived from the germline V gene. CDR3 length: 13 amino acids, cysteine to phenylalanine. The DNA shown is the 39-base CDR3, in frame from base 1. The trim is 3 bases for V and 1 base for J, with a gap of 6 bases between the germline ends. Sequenced: PBMCs. The chain is assembled from TRBV11-2 and TRBJ1-1, with no confident D gene call. This clonotype was obtained from a male donor in good health and CMV-seropositive. The CDR3 protein sequence reads: CASSFRENTEAFF. The nucleotide sequence is given as TGTGCCAGCAGCTTTCGGGAGAACACTGAAGCTTTCTTT.